This T cell receptor beta chain was obtained from a study of blood T cells in healthy people across ages. Study-wide findings and caveats: When one million T cells were used, diversity estimates were thought to be underestimates.

A second PCR, run for about 7 to 11 cycles, used a sample-barcoded 5' primer plus a J-beta primer mix. Each cDNA molecule was tagged by a template-switch adaptor that had 12 random nucleotides. Using its own MiXCR run on the 5' RACE reads, TCRdb lists one record per CDR3 protein. The sample yields 800,000 to 950,000 distinct CDR3 sequences, 48% seen once. Worth noting for this clonotype: Its target is not known.

Germline V lookup: CDR1 DFQATT, CDR2 SNEGSKA (reference sequence). V shed 3 bases and J shed 3 bases, with 10 bases lying between them. The CDR3 runs 13 residues. Each of the donors had 8 to 10 milliliters of peripheral blood drawn into EDTA-treated Vacutainer tubes. PBMCs, at least 7 million per sample, were isolated. Sequencing was carried out using blood. The sequence came from a man aged 25-45 years in good health. The chain carries TRBV20-1 and TRBJ2-3; D is ambiguous. The CDR3 reads CSARNILTDTQYF. The DNA for the CDR3 is TGCAGTGCTAGGAACATTCTGACAGATACGCAGTATTTT.